This T cell receptor (beta chain) was sequenced in a study of shared clonotypes between healthy human individuals. Profiling relied on immunoSEQ multiplex PCR, and the TCRdb table lists in-frame clones only, not all of them. The table shows 2 million to 2.5 million clones, with approximately 93% occurring only once. CDR3 length: 18 amino acids. Germline V gene data show CDR1 as LNHNV and CDR2 as YYDKDF (reference sequence). The ends were cut back, 4 bases at V and 3 bases at J, with 22 bases in the middle. The clonotype originates from a man aged 18 to 35 in good health. Some clones in this sample may be carry-over from other donors' samples. Sequencing was performed on naive CD4+ T cells from PBMCs. Subset here: CD45RA+ positively selected. This chain links TRBV15 with TRBJ2-1; TRBD2 is a possible D gene (5 bases). In nucleotides, the CDR3 is TGTGCCACCAGCACCTCCCCCGGACTTGGCGCTGACTACAATGAGCAGTTCTTC. Translated, it gives CATSTSPGLGADYNEQFF.